This TCR beta chain emerged from a study of T cell responses to AZD1222 COVID-19 vaccine. Findings of the study overall: Vaccine-associated CD4 TCRs ranged over spike, dominating at 160-218 and 743-854. Sampling captured repertoires only after the peak T cell response.

A word on this clone: Its target is not known.

Profiled with immunoSEQ multiplex PCR; TCRdb holds only in-frame clones, not every one. In the table there are roughly 120,000 clones, about 88% of which are singletons. The sequenced sample was peripheral blood, obtained on day 0 of AZD1222 vaccination. This TCR came from an adult in good health.

The CDR3 region has the DNA TGTGCCAGCAGTTTGGGGCAAGAGGAGACCCAGTACTTC. Protein product: CASSLGQEETQYF. J is TRBJ2-5 and V is TRBV28, with D possibly TRBD1 on 5 matching bases. Germline CDR1 is MDHEN and CDR2 is SYDVKM. The CDR3 extends over 13 amino acids. Trimming removed 3 bases at V and 5 bases at J, with 10 bases between.